These T cell receptor beta chains were read from a single sample in a study of T cell repertoires in cytomegalovirus infection. TCRdb analysed the reads with MiXCR anew, one entry per CDR3 protein. This table holds about 160,000 distinct CDR3 sequences, 17% found once. Sequences were obtained from CD8+ T cells from PBMCs. Every receptor here comes from a human donor in good health (CMV status not recorded). Some clones in this sample may be carry-over from other donors' samples. Each CDR3 is given with its conserved first and last residue. A D gene is named only where the DNA matches it firmly. Expanded clones get a size class; other rows say once, few or many, or leave the size out.

D gene	clone size	V gene	J gene	CDR3 protein	CDR3 DNA
TRBD1	NA	TRBV7-9	TRBJ2-4	CASSLDTTGAAKNIQYF	TGTGCCAGCAGCTTAGATACTACAGGGGCCGCCAAAAACATTCAGTACTTC
NA	NA	TRBV19	TRBJ1-5	CASNRDGVGNQPQHF	TGTGCCAGTAACAGGGACGGAGTTGGCAATCAGCCCCAGCATTTT
NA	NA	TRBV4-3	TRBJ1-2	CASSDSNYGYTF	TGCGCCAGCAGCGACAGCAACTATGGCTACACCTTC
TRBD2	many	TRBV11-2	TRBJ2-3	CASSSSGRAPDTQYF	TGTGCCAGCAGCTCCAGCGGGAGGGCCCCAGATACGCAGTATTTT
NA	few	TRBV7-6	TRBJ2-3	CASSSSGTPSTDTQYF	TGTGCCAGCAGCTCCTCCGGGACACCTAGCACAGATACGCAGTATTTT
NA	NA	TRBV5-1	TRBJ2-5	CASSLYVGGETQYF	TGCGCCAGCAGCTTGTATGTCGGGGGCGAGACCCAGTACTTC
TRBD1	few	TRBV5-5	TRBJ1-2	CATSLKTQGANYGYTF	TGTGCCACCTCCCTGAAAACGCAGGGGGCGAACTATGGCTACACCTTC
NA	few	TRBV20-1	TRBJ2-7	CSAGGPTSGRNEQYF	TGCAGTGCTGGGGGCCCGACGTCTGGAAGGAACGAGCAGTACTTC
TRBD2	NA	TRBV29-1	TRBJ2-1	CSGNLAGVENEQFF	TGCAGCGGTAACCTAGCGGGAGTGGAGAATGAGCAGTTCTTC
TRBD1	many	TRBV20-1	TRBJ1-2	CSASNRGETIGGYTF	TGCAGTGCTAGTAACAGGGGGGAGACTATCGGAGGCTACACCTTC